Below, 18 T cell receptor beta chains from the same sample are listed, as sequenced in a study of blood T cell repertoires in COVID-19. Using immunoSEQ multiplex PCR, the repertoire was profiled, and TCRdb retains in-frame clones only, with some absent. The sample includes just over 90,000 clones, almost 90% of them seen just once. Sequenced material: peripheral blood. The receptor set was obtained from a human donor with active COVID-19. The donor label of this sample is uncertain.

This clone appeared a few times. V is TRBV27 and J is TRBJ2-7; no definite D call. Trimming pared 2 bases from V and 0 bases from J, leaving 5 bases between. This CDR3 is 13 amino acids long. The germline V gene has CDR1 MNHEY and CDR2 SMNVEV (reference sequence). CDR3: CASSLQASYEQYF. The DNA for the CDR3 is TGTGCCAGCAGTTTACAAGCCTCCTACGAGCAGTACTTC.

The chain is built from TRBV29-1 and TRBJ1-1; D not resolved. V lost 8 bases and J 2 bases, leaving 12 bases between the germline ends. This CDR3 region has 12 residues. Germline loops: CDR1 SQVTM, CDR2 ANQGSEA. The CDR3 DNA follows: TGCAGCTACGGACTACTCAACACTGAAGCTTTCTTT. Translating it yields CSYGLLNTEAFF. Full variable domain (missing parts from reference TRBV29-1 and TRBJ1-1): SAVISQKPSRDICQRGTSLTIQCQVDSQVTMMFWYRQQPGQSLTLIATANQGSEATYESGFVIDKFPISRPNLTFSTLTVSNMSPEDSSIYLCSYGLLNTEAFFGQGTRLTVV.

This clone is deemed medium-sized (0.01 to 0.1%). The chain joins TRBV7-8 to TRBJ2-7, with 11 bases fitting TRBD1. Per germline, CDR1 SGHVS and CDR2 FQNEAQ. The CDR3 loop spans 15 amino acids. V lost 4 bases to trimming and J lost 6 bases; unmatched junction nucleotides: 8. CDR3 loop: CASSWGQGDMSEQYF. CDR3 DNA: TGTGCCAGCAGCTGGGGACAGGGGGACATGTCCGAGCAGTACTTC.

V usage is TRBV4-3 and J usage is TRBJ2-1, with D possibly being TRBD1 (6 bases). The CDR3 runs to 14 residues. Trimming took off 6 bases at V and 4 bases at J, with 13 bases between the two ends. Germline values: CDR1 LGHNA, CDR2 YSLEER. The CDR3, as DNA: TGCGCCAGCAGTAGTGGGGGCGGTTACAATGAGCAGTTCTTC. Translated: CASSSGGGYNEQFF.

The chain recombines TRBV29-1 with TRBJ2-7, with TRBD1 matching 9 bases. Germline V gene lookup returns CDR1 SQVTM and CDR2 ANQGSEA. The CDR3 consists of 13 residues. V shed 7 bases and J 3 bases; nucleotides not matched to a gene: 7. The CDR3 nucleotides read TGCAGCGCTCTCACAGGGGGCAGCTACGAGCAGTACTTC. Encoded protein: CSALTGGSYEQYF.

The chain carries TRBV12-3 or TRBV12-4 and TRBJ1-1, with TRBD1 identical over 7 bases. The CDR3 loop spans 12 amino acids. V trimming: 0 bases; J trimming: 12 bases; junction bases outside the gene matches: 4. CDR3 residues: CASSLARQGTFF. In DNA, the CDR3 is TGTGCCAGCAGTTTAGCGCGACAGGGAACTTTCTTT.

The chain joins TRBV19 to TRBJ1-2; 9 bases match TRBD1. Germline CDR1 is LNHDA and CDR2 is SQIVND (reference sequence). The V segment lost 5 bases and the J segment 3 bases; nucleotides outside the gene matches: 4. This CDR3 is built from 14 residues. Here the CDR3 DNA reads TGTGCCAGTAGTGTGGACAGGGGTGACTATGGCTACACCTTC. Translation: CASSVDRGDYGYTF.

The rearrangement links TRBV27 to TRBJ2-3; possible D gene TRBD1, 5 bases. The CDR3 sequence is 12 residues long. Germline V gene sequence: CDR1 MNHEY, CDR2 SMNVEV (reference sequence). The ends were cut back, 6 bases at V and 6 bases at J, with 10 bases in the middle. CDR3 protein: CASSPGYDTQYF. CDR3 coding DNA: TGTGCCAGCAGCCCAGGGTACGATACGCAGTATTTT.

V usage is TRBV28 and J usage is TRBJ2-7; a weak D match, TRBD1 (5 bases). This CDR3 is built from 15 residues. Per the germline V gene, CDR1 is MDHEN and CDR2 is SYDVKM. Trimming stripped 2 bases from V and 5 bases from J, with 16 bases between. CDR3 nucleotides: TGTGCCAGCAGTTTACCCCTCGGCAGGGCGGACGAGCAGTACTTC. This sequence encodes CASSLPLGRADEQYF.

The chain has TRBV19 and TRBJ1-2; 9 nucleotides align to TRBD1. There are 20 residues in the CDR3. V was clipped by 3 bases and J by 0 bases; unmatched bases: 17. CDR1 and CDR2 (germline): LNHDA, SQIVND (reference sequence). This CDR3 is CASSITGTGYSRLSNYGYTF. DNA for the CDR3: TGTGCCAGTAGTATTACCGGGACAGGGTATTCCAGATTGTCTAACTATGGCTACACCTTC.

The chain employs TRBV2 and TRBJ1-2; no reliable D call. The CDR3 totals 14 residues. CDR1 is SNHLY and CDR2 is FYNNEI in the germline V gene. V was clipped by 8 bases and J by 4 bases, with 17 bases between them. For the CDR3, the DNA is TGTGCCAGCCTCCGGAGGAGAGAAAGCTATGGCTACACCTTC. It specifies CASLRRRESYGYTF.

The chain has TRBV4-1 and TRBJ1-5, with TRBD1 as a possible D gene (6 bases). V was trimmed by 0 bases and J by 7 bases, leaving 16 bases between them. CDR1 and CDR2 from the germline V gene are MGHRA and YSYEKL. The CDR3 consists of 16 residues. CDR3 sequence: CASSQEVGTGLQPQHF. CDR3 coding DNA: TGCGCCAGCAGCCAAGAGGTGGGCACAGGGTTACAGCCCCAGCATTTT.

The V gene is TRBV7-6, the J gene TRBJ2-6; 9 bases are a match to TRBD1. J gave up 0 bases and V 3 bases, and 9 bases lay outside the gene matches. Germline assignment: CDR1 SGHVS and CDR2 FNYEAQ. The length of the CDR3 is 19 residues. The CDR3 here is CASSFRRDRVDSGANVLTF. CDR3 nucleotides: TGTGCCAGCAGCTTCCGAAGGGACAGGGTCGACTCTGGGGCCAACGTCCTGACTTTC.

This clone was observed once. The chain has TRBV5-1 and TRBJ1-3; the match to TRBD1 covers 8 bases. The CDR3 is made up of 14 amino acids. J was trimmed by 2 bases and V by 4 bases; bases with no gene match: 2. CDR1 and CDR2 from the germline V gene are SGHRS and YFSETQ. In DNA, the CDR3 is TGCGCCAGCAGCCTGGACAGGGCTGGAAACACCATATATTTT. This gives the protein CASSLDRAGNTIYF. The full variable domain, with the rest looked up from reference TRBV5-1 and TRBJ1-3, is KAGVTQTPRYLIKTRGQQVTLSCSPISGHRSVSWYQQTPGQGLQFLFEYFSETQRNKGNFPGRFSGRQFSNSRSEMNVSTLELGDSALYLCASSLDRAGNTIYFGEGSWLTVV.

This chain uses TRBV9 with TRBJ2-1, with TRBD2 identical over 13 bases. This CDR3 is 15 amino acids long. V lost 3 bases, J lost 10 bases, and 7 bases stayed unmatched. Germline V gives CDR1 SGDLS, CDR2 YYNGEE. CDR3 protein: CASSAPGLAGKEQFF. CDR3 nucleotide sequence: TGTGCCAGCAGCGCCCCGGGACTAGCGGGGAAGGAGCAGTTCTTC.

V is TRBV5-1 and J is TRBJ2-7; 8 positions match TRBD1. CDR3 length: 15 amino acids. The junction had 11 bases not matched to a gene; V was cut back by 4 bases and J by 5 bases. Germline values: CDR1 SGHRS, CDR2 YFSETQ. CDR3 nucleotide sequence: TGCGCCAGCAGCGGTCTTCCGGGACAGGAGAACGAGCAGTACTTC. Protein: CASSGLPGQENEQYF. Together with reference TRBV5-1 and TRBJ2-7, the CDR3 gives the full variable domain: KAGVTQTPRYLIKTRGQQVTLSCSPISGHRSVSWYQQTPGQGLQFLFEYFSETQRNKGNFPGRFSGRQFSNSRSEMNVSTLELGDSALYLCASSGLPGQENEQYFGPGTRLTVT.

This clone has only a few counts. The rearrangement links TRBV27 to TRBJ2-7, with D tentatively TRBD2 (7 bases). Germline CDR1 is MNHEY and CDR2 is SMNVEV (reference sequence). The V end was cut by 5 bases, the J end by 4 bases, with 21 bases between. There are 16 residues in the CDR3. The CDR3 loop reads CASSLDGRGTIYEQYF. CDR3 bases: TGTGCCAGCAGTCTAGATGGAAGGGGGACTATATACGAGCAGTACTTC.

This clone was observed many times. The CDR3 DNA sequence: TGTGCCATTTCGGACAGGGACCGTCGAAAGCAGTACTTC. Translating it yields CAISDRDRRKQYF. The genes are TRBV6-5 and TRBJ2-7, with TRBD1 matching over 8 bases. V trimming: 10 bases; J trimming: 8 bases; junction bases outside the gene matches: 13. There are 13 residues in the CDR3. From germline, CDR1 is MNHEY and CDR2 SVGAGI.